This entry is about one TCR beta chain. MiXCR was run by TCRdb on the 5' RACE reads, yielding one entry per CDR3 protein. This table has hundreds of thousands of distinct CDR3 sequences, approximately 9% appearing once. These data belong to a study of identical twins. The donors were all healthy and Caucasian. Between the trimmed V and J ends, which lost 6 bases and 5 bases, there was a span of 19 bases. The CDR3 extends over 14 amino acids. Germline V lookup: CDR1 SQVTM, CDR2 ANQGSEA. This sample was shared with a second study, whose subject was yellow fever vaccine responses in identical twins.

The chain combines TRBV29-1 with TRBJ2-5; a possible D gene is TRBD1 (7 bases). The sequenced material came from PBMCs. The TCR sequence derives from a woman between 18 and 30 years old in good health. The CDR3 is CSVRETGTLETQYF. CDR3 in DNA: TGCAGCGTGCGCGAGACAGGGACTTTGGAGACCCAGTACTTC.